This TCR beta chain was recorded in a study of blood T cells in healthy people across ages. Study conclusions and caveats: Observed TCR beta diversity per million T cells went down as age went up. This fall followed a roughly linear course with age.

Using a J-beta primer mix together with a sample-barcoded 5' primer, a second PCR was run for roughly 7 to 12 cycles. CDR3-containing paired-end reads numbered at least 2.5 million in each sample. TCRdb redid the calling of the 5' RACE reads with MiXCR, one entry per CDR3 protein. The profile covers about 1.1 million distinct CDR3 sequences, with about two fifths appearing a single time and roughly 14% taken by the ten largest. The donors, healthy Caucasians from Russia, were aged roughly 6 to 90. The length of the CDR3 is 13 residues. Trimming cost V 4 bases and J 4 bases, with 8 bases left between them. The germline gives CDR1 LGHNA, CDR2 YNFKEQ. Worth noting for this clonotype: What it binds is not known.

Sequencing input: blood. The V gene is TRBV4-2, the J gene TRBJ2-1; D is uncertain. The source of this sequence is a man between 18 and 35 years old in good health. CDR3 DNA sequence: TGTGCCAGCAGCCTGTCCGAATACAATGAGCAGTTCTTC. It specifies CASSLSEYNEQFF.